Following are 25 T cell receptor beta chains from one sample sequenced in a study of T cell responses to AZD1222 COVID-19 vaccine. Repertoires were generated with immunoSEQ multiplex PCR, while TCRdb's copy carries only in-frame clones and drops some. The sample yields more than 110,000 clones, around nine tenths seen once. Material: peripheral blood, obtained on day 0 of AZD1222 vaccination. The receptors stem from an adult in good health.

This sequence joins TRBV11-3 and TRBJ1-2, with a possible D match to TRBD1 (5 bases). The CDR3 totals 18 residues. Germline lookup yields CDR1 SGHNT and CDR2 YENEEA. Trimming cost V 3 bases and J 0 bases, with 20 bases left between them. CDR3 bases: TGTGCCAGCAGCTTCGGGGTCCTAACAAGGGGATCTAACTATGGCTACACCTTC. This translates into CASSFGVLTRGSNYGYTF.

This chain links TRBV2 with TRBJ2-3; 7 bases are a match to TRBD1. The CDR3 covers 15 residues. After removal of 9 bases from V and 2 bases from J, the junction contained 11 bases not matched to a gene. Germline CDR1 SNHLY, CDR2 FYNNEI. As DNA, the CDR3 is TGTGCCAGTAATCCGGGGACAGAGGCCACAGATACGCAGTATTTT. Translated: CASNPGTEATDTQYF.

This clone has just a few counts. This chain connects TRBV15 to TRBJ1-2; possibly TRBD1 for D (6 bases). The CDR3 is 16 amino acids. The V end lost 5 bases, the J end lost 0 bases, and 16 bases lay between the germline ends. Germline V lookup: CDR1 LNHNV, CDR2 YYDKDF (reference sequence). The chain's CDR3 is CATSPYLRTANYGYTF. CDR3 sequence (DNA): TGTGCCACCAGCCCTTACTTACGGACAGCTAACTATGGCTACACCTTC.

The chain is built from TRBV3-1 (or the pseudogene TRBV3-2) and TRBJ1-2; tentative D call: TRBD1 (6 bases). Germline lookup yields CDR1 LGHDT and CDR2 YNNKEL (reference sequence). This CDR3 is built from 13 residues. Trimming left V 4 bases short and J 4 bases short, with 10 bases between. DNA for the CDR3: TGTGCCAGCAGCCCTACAGGGACCTATGGCTACACCTTC. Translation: CASSPTGTYGYTF.

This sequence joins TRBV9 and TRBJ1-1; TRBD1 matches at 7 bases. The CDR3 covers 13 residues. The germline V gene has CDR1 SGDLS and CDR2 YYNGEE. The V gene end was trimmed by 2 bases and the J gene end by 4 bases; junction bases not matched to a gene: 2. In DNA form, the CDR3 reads TGTGCCAGCAGCGTTGGGACAGCCACTGAAGCTTTCTTT. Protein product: CASSVGTATEAFF.

CDR3 nucleotide sequence: TGCGCCAGCAGCTTGCCAGGGAGGGGCGGTTCGAACACTGAAGCTTTCTTT. Its translation: CASSLPGRGGSNTEAFF. This chain connects TRBV5-1 to TRBJ1-1; D may be TRBD1 (5 bases). With 1 base removed from V and 1 base from J, the gap between germline ends came to 17 bases. The CDR3 is 17 amino acids. Germline lookup yields CDR1 SGHRS and CDR2 YFSETQ.

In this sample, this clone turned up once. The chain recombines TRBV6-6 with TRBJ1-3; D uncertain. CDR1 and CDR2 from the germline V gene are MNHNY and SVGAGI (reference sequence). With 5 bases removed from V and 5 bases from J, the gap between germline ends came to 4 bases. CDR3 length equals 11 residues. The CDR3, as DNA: TGTGCCAGCAGTAATAGAAACACCATATATTTT. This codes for CASSNRNTIYF.

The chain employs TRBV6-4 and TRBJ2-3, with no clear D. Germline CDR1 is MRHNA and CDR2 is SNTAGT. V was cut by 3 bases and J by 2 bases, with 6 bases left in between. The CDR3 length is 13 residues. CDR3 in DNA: TGTGCCAGCAGTGAAGTTTACACAGATACGCAGTATTTT. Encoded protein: CASSEVYTDTQYF.

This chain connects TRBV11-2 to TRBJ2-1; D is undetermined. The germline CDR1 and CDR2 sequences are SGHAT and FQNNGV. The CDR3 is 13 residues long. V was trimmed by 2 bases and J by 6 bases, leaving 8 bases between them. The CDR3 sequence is CASSLSGRNEQFF. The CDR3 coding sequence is TGTGCCAGCAGCTTAAGTGGACGCAATGAGCAGTTCTTC. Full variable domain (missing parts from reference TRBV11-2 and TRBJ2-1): EAGVAQSPRYKIIEKRQSVAFWCNPISGHATLYWYQQILGQGPKLLIQFQNNGVVDDSQLPKDRFSAERLKGVDSTLKIQPAKLEDSAVYLCASSLSGRNEQFFGPGTRLTVL.

The CDR3 bases are TGTGCCAGCAGCTTAGAAGGACAGACCTACGAGCAGTACTTC. Residues: CASSLEGQTYEQYF. The rearrangement joins TRBV11-3 to TRBJ2-7; D is possibly TRBD1 (6 bases). V was cut by 0 bases and J by 2 bases, with 8 bases left in between. Germline V gene lookup returns CDR1 SGHNT and CDR2 YENEEA. This CDR3 has 14 amino acids.

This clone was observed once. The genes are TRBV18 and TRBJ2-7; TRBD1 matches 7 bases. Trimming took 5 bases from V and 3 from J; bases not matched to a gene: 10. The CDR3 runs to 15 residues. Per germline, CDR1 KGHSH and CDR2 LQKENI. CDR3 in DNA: TGTGCCAGCTCAGACCAGACAGGGAGATTCTACGAGCAGTACTTC. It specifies CASSDQTGRFYEQYF. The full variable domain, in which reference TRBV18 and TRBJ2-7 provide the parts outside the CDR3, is NAGVMQNPRHLVRRRGQEARLRCSPMKGHSHVYWYRQLPEEGLKFMVYLQKENIIDESGMPKERFSAEFPKEGPSILRIQQVVRGDSAAYFCASSDQTGRFYEQYFGPGTRLTVT.

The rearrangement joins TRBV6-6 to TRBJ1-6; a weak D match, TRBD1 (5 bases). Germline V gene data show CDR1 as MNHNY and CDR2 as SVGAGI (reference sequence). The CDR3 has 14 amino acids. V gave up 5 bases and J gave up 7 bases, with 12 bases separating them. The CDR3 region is CASSDVRVNSPLHF. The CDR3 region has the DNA TGTGCCAGCAGTGATGTCAGGGTCAATTCACCCCTCCACTTT.

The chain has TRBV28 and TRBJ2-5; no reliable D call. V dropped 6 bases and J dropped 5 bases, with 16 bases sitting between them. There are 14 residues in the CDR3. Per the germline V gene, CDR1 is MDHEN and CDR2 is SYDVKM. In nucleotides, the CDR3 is TGTGCCAGCAGGAACACGGAAAGGATGGAGACCCAGTACTTC. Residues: CASRNTERMETQYF.

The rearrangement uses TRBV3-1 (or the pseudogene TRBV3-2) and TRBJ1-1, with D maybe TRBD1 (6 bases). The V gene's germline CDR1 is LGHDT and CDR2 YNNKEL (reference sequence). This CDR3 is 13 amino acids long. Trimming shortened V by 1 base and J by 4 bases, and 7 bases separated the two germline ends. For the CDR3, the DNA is TGTGCCAGCAGCCAAGGACAGGCCACTGAAGCTTTCTTT. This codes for CASSQGQATEAFF.

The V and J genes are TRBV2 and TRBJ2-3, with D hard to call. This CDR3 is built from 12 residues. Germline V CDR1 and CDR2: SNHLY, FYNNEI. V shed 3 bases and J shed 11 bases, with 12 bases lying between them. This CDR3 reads CASSDRNRLQYF. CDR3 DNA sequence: TGTGCCAGCAGTGATCGGAATCGGCTGCAGTATTTT. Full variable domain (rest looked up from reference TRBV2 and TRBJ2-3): EPEVTQTPSHQVTQMGQEVILRCVPISNHLYFYWYRQILGQKVEFLVSFYNNEISEKSEIFDDQFSVERPDGSNFTLKIRSTKLEDSAMYFCASSDRNRLQYFGPGTRLTVL.

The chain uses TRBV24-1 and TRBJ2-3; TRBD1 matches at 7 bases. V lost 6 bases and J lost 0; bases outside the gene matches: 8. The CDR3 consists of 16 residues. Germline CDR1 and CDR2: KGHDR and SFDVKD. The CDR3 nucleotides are TGTGCCACCAGTAGGTCCGGGACAGCGAGCACAGATACGCAGTATTTT. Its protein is CATSRSGTASTDTQYF.

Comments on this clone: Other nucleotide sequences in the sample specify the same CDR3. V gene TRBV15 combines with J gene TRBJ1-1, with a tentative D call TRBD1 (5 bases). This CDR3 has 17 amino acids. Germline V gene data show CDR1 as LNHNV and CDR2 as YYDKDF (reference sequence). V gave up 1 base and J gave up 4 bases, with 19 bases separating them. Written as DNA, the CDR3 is TGTGCCACCAGCAGAGGAGGGGCTAAACTATTGAGCACTGAAGCTTTCTTT. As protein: CATSRGGAKLLSTEAFF.

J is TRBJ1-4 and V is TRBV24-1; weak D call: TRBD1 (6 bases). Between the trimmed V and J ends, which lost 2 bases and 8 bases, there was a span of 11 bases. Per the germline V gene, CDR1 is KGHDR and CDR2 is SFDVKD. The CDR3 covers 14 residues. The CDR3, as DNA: TGTGCCACCAGTGATTCCAGGGGTGTGGAAAAACTGTTTTTT. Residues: CATSDSRGVEKLFF.

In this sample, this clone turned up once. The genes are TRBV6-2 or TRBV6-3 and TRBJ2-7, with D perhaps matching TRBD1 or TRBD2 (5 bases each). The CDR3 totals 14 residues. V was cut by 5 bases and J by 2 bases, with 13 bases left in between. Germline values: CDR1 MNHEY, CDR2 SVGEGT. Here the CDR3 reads CASSRLKGTYEQYF. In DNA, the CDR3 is TGTGCCAGCAGTCGACTAAAGGGGACCTACGAGCAGTACTTC.

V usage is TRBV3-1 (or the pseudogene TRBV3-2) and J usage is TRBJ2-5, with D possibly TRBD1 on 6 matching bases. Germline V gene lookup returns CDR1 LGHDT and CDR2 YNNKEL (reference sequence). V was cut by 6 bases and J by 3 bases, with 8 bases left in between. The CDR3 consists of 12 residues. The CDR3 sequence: CASSRTEETQYF. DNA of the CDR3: TGTGCCAGCAGTCGGACAGAAGAGACCCAGTACTTC.

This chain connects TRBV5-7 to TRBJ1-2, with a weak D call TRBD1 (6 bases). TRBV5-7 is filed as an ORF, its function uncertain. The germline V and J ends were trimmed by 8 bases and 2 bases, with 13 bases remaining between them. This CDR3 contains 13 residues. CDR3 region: CASEDRGNYGYTF. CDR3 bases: TGTGCCAGTGAGGACAGAGGGAACTATGGCTACACCTTC.

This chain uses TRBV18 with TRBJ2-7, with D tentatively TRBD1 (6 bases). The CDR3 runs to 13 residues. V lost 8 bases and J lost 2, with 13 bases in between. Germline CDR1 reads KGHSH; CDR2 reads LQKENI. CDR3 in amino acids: CASQGPVTYEQYF. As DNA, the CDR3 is TGTGCCAGCCAGGGGCCCGTAACCTACGAGCAGTACTTC.

The DNA of the CDR3 is TGTGCCAGCACGGTGGGACAGGGGGCTTCGGGCGGGGAGCTGTTTTTT. Protein sequence: CASTVGQGASGGELFF. This chain joins TRBV7-8 and TRBJ2-2; 12 bases match TRBD1. Per the germline V gene, CDR1 is SGHVS and CDR2 is FQNEAQ. The CDR3 has 16 residues. The V and J ends lost 7 bases and 7 bases, in that order; junction bases with no gene match: 10.

DNA of the CDR3: TGTGCCAGCAGTGCAGGGACTAGCGGGGGGGTAGAGACCCAGTACTTC. Protein sequence: CASSAGTSGGVETQYF. The rearrangement joins TRBV6-1 to TRBJ2-5, with 16 bases fitting TRBD2. The germline CDR1 and CDR2 sequences are MNHNS and SASEGT. V trimming: 4 bases; J trimming: 4 bases; junction bases outside the gene matches: 3. CDR3 length: 16 residues.

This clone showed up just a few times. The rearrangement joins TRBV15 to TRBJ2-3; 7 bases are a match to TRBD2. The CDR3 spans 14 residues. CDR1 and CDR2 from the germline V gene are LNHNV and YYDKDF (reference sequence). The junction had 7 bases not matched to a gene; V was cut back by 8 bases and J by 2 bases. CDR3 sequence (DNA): TGTGCCACCGAGGCGGGAGCCCCCACAGATACGCAGTATTTT. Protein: CATEAGAPTDTQYF.